A selection of T cell receptor beta chains follows, all from one sample in a study of blood T cell repertoires in COVID-19. The assay was immunoSEQ multiplex PCR, and TCRdb's table has in-frame clones only and misses some. This table has under 200,000 clones, approximately 80% appearing once. The specimen sequenced was peripheral blood. The receptors were gathered from a human donor in a cohort sampled during active COVID-19. Each CDR3 is given with its conserved first and last residue. A D gene is named only where the DNA matches it firmly. Clone size, where shown, is once, few, many, or a class for clones that have expanded.

clone size: -
D gene: TRBD1
V gene: TRBV4-1
J gene: TRBJ1-5
CDR3 protein: CASSQDRDRYSNQPQHF
CDR3 DNA: TGCGCCAGCAGCCAAGATCGGGACAGGTATAGCAATCAGCCCCAGCATTTT

clone size: -
D gene: -
V gene: TRBV28
J gene: TRBJ2-3
CDR3 protein: CASSQSAGLGTDTQYF
CDR3 DNA: TGTGCCAGCAGCCAATCCGCAGGGTTAGGGACAGATACGCAGTATTTT

clone size: -
D gene: -
V gene: TRBV19
J gene: TRBJ1-5
CDR3 protein: CASSEDRNSNQPQHF
CDR3 DNA: TGTGCCAGTAGTGAAGACAGGAATAGCAATCAGCCCCAGCATTTT

clone size: -
D gene: -
V gene: TRBV18
J gene: TRBJ2-2
CDR3 protein: CASSPQKQGRELFF
CDR3 DNA: TGTGCCAGCTCACCGCAAAAACAGGGTCGGGAGCTGTTTTTT

clone size: few
D gene: -
V gene: TRBV7-9
J gene: TRBJ2-7
CDR3 protein: CASSFDSSYEQYF
CDR3 DNA: TGTGCCAGCAGCTTTGACAGCTCCTACGAGCAGTACTTC

clone size: few
D gene: -
V gene: TRBV6-5
J gene: TRBJ1-4
CDR3 protein: CASRTGTTNEKLFF
CDR3 DNA: TGTGCCAGCAGGACAGGCACAACTAATGAAAAACTGTTTTTT

clone size: -
D gene: TRBD1
V gene: TRBV27
J gene: TRBJ1-5
CDR3 protein: CASSSQGGGKPQHF
CDR3 DNA: TGTGCCAGCAGTTCACAGGGGGGCGGGAAGCCCCAGCATTTT

clone size: -
D gene: TRBD2
V gene: TRBV5-8
J gene: TRBJ2-1
CDR3 protein: CASSALTSGRAVGYNEQFF
CDR3 DNA: TGTGCCAGCAGCGCACTCACTAGCGGGAGGGCCGTGGGCTACAATGAGCAGTTCTTC

clone size: -
D gene: TRBD1
V gene: TRBV6-5
J gene: TRBJ1-2
CDR3 protein: CASSYRGTGTYYGYTF
CDR3 DNA: TGTGCCAGCAGTTACCGCGGGACAGGGACCTACTATGGCTACACCTTC

clone size: -
D gene: TRBD1
V gene: TRBV19
J gene: TRBJ2-7
CDR3 protein: CASSKDRDHEQYF
CDR3 DNA: TGTGCCAGTAGTAAGGACAGGGACCACGAGCAGTACTTC

clone size: -
D gene: TRBD2
V gene: TRBV28
J gene: TRBJ2-5
CDR3 protein: CASSAGDQETQYF
CDR3 DNA: TGTGCCAGCTCTGCGGGAGACCAAGAGACCCAGTACTTC

clone size: -
D gene: -
V gene: TRBV11-2
J gene: TRBJ1-1
CDR3 protein: CASSLGSGGEAFF
CDR3 DNA: TGTGCCAGCAGCTTGGGCAGTGGTGGTGAAGCTTTCTTT

clone size: -
D gene: TRBD1
V gene: TRBV25-1
J gene: TRBJ1-2
CDR3 protein: CASRDRGVPGYTF
CDR3 DNA: TGTGCCAGCAGGGACAGGGGTGTGCCCGGCTACACCTTC

clone size: few
D gene: -
V gene: TRBV2
J gene: TRBJ1-1
CDR3 protein: CASTDYGWEAFF
CDR3 DNA: TGTGCCAGCACAGATTACGGGTGGGAAGCTTTCTTT

clone size: -
D gene: TRBD2
V gene: TRBV28
J gene: TRBJ2-4
CDR3 protein: CASSLWELAGGPGIQYF
CDR3 DNA: TGTGCCAGCAGTTTATGGGAACTAGCGGGGGGGCCTGGCATTCAGTACTTC

clone size: -
D gene: TRBD1
V gene: TRBV11-2
J gene: TRBJ2-7
CDR3 protein: CASSLDRGIHEQYF
CDR3 DNA: TGTGCCAGCAGCCTAGACAGGGGGATCCACGAGCAGTACTTC

clone size: -
D gene: -
V gene: TRBV11-2
J gene: TRBJ2-3
CDR3 protein: CASSLLRGGGNTQYF
CDR3 DNA: TGTGCCAGCAGCCTTTTGAGGGGGGGAGGTAATACGCAGTATTTT

clone size: -
D gene: -
V gene: TRBV28
J gene: TRBJ2-2
CDR3 protein: CASSPTRTANTGELFF
CDR3 DNA: TGTGCCAGCAGCCCGACGAGGACAGCGAACACCGGGGAGCTGTTTTTT

clone size: few
D gene: TRBD1
V gene: TRBV5-8
J gene: TRBJ2-7
CDR3 protein: CASSLGDSSYEQYF
CDR3 DNA: TGTGCCAGCAGCTTGGGGGACAGCTCCTACGAGCAGTACTTC

clone size: few
D gene: TRBD1
V gene: TRBV3-1/TRBV3-2
J gene: TRBJ1-5
CDR3 protein: CASSQEGTGGQPQHF
CDR3 DNA: TGTGCCAGCAGCCAAGAAGGAACAGGGGGTCAGCCCCAGCATTTT

clone size: few
D gene: TRBD1
V gene: TRBV6-4
J gene: TRBJ2-7
CDR3 protein: CARSSRDRGLEQYF
CDR3 DNA: TGTGCCAGATCCAGCCGGGACAGGGGCCTCGAGCAGTACTTC

clone size: few
D gene: TRBD1
V gene: TRBV5-1
J gene: TRBJ1-1
CDR3 protein: CASSPGGVGNTEAFF
CDR3 DNA: TGCGCCAGCAGCCCAGGGGGAGTCGGGAACACTGAAGCTTTCTTT

clone size: -
D gene: TRBD1
V gene: TRBV6-6
J gene: TRBJ1-2
CDR3 protein: CASSYEGASIGYTF
CDR3 DNA: TGTGCCAGCAGTTACGAGGGGGCATCGATTGGCTACACCTTC

clone size: -
D gene: -
V gene: TRBV9
J gene: TRBJ2-3
CDR3 protein: CASSVMGASDTQYF
CDR3 DNA: TGTGCCAGCAGCGTAATGGGGGCGAGTGATACGCAGTATTTT

clone size: -
D gene: -
V gene: TRBV7-3
J gene: TRBJ1-5
CDR3 protein: CASSLTGGSNQPQHF
CDR3 DNA: TGTGCCAGCAGCTTAACAGGGGGTAGCAATCAGCCCCAGCATTTT

clone size: -
D gene: -
V gene: TRBV15
J gene: TRBJ2-4
CDR3 protein: CATSPRRRGWEDIQYF
CDR3 DNA: TGTGCCACCAGCCCTCGAAGAAGGGGTTGGGAGGACATTCAGTACTTC

clone size: -
D gene: -
V gene: TRBV19
J gene: TRBJ1-6
CDR3 protein: CASSKEYNSPLHF
CDR3 DNA: TGTGCCAGTAGTAAGGAGTATAATTCACCCCTCCACTTT

clone size: -
D gene: -
V gene: TRBV6-5
J gene: TRBJ2-7
CDR3 protein: CASSYDGSIYEQYF
CDR3 DNA: TGTGCCAGCAGTTACGACGGGAGCATCTACGAGCAGTACTTC

clone size: -
D gene: TRBD2
V gene: TRBV12-3/TRBV12-4
J gene: TRBJ2-7
CDR3 protein: CASSSGTRGEQYF
CDR3 DNA: TGTGCCAGCAGTTCCGGGACTAGAGGGGAGCAGTACTTC

clone size: -
D gene: TRBD1
V gene: TRBV29-1
J gene: TRBJ2-1
CDR3 protein: CSAAHTGTGGREQFF
CDR3 DNA: TGCAGCGCGGCCCACACCGGGACAGGGGGAAGAGAGCAGTTCTTC

clone size: -
D gene: -
V gene: TRBV3-1/TRBV3-2
J gene: TRBJ1-4
CDR3 protein: CASSQAGGGEKLFF
CDR3 DNA: TGTGCCAGCAGCCAAGCGGGTGGCGGGGAAAAACTGTTTTTT

clone size: -
D gene: -
V gene: TRBV19
J gene: TRBJ1-1
CDR3 protein: CASKKGVREGTEAFF
CDR3 DNA: TGTGCCAGTAAAAAAGGAGTCAGGGAGGGCACTGAAGCTTTCTTT

clone size: -
D gene: -
V gene: TRBV20-1
J gene: TRBJ2-5
CDR3 protein: CSASGLQGQETQYF
CDR3 DNA: TGCAGTGCTAGTGGCTTACAGGGCCAAGAGACCCAGTACTTC

clone size: -
D gene: -
V gene: TRBV9
J gene: TRBJ1-4
CDR3 protein: CASSVGQVNEKLFF
CDR3 DNA: TGTGCCAGCAGCGTAGGGCAGGTCAATGAAAAACTGTTTTTT

clone size: few
D gene: TRBD2
V gene: TRBV3-1/TRBV3-2
J gene: TRBJ2-7
CDR3 protein: CASSQLAAYEQYF
CDR3 DNA: TGTGCCAGCAGCCAACTAGCGGCCTACGAGCAGTACTTC

clone size: -
D gene: -
V gene: TRBV27
J gene: TRBJ2-1
CDR3 protein: CASSLSANPGNEQFF
CDR3 DNA: TGTGCCAGCAGTTTATCGGCCAACCCGGGCAATGAGCAGTTCTTC

clone size: -
D gene: -
V gene: TRBV13
J gene: TRBJ2-7
CDR3 protein: CASSLSYEQYF
CDR3 DNA: TGTGCCAGCAGCCTCTCCTACGAGCAGTACTTC

clone size: -
D gene: -
V gene: TRBV10-3
J gene: TRBJ1-1
CDR3 protein: CAISGRGDGTEAFF
CDR3 DNA: TGTGCCATCAGTGGAAGGGGTGACGGCACTGAAGCTTTCTTT

clone size: once
D gene: TRBD2
V gene: TRBV7-2
J gene: TRBJ2-7
CDR3 protein: CASSLAGSGRSYEQYF
CDR3 DNA: TGTGCCAGCAGCTTAGCTGGCAGCGGGAGGTCCTACGAGCAGTACTTC

clone size: -
D gene: -
V gene: TRBV6-2/TRBV6-3
J gene: TRBJ2-1
CDR3 protein: CASSSARNEQFF
CDR3 DNA: TGTGCCAGCAGTTCTGCTAGGAATGAGCAGTTCTTC

clone size: -
D gene: TRBD1
V gene: TRBV5-1
J gene: TRBJ1-2
CDR3 protein: CASSLGGQGALGYTF
CDR3 DNA: TGCGCCAGCAGCTTGGGCGGACAGGGGGCGCTAGGCTACACCTTC

clone size: -
D gene: -
V gene: TRBV4-1
J gene: TRBJ2-7
CDR3 protein: CASSPENSYEQYF
CDR3 DNA: TGCGCCAGCAGCCCCGAGAACTCCTACGAGCAGTACTTC

clone size: -
D gene: -
V gene: TRBV5-4
J gene: TRBJ1-1
CDR3 protein: CASSLGQGPTEAFF
CDR3 DNA: TGTGCCAGCAGCTTGGGGCAGGGTCCTACTGAAGCTTTCTTT

clone size: -
D gene: -
V gene: TRBV11-2
J gene: TRBJ2-5
CDR3 protein: CASRRRGNQETQYF
CDR3 DNA: TGTGCCAGCAGACGTCGAGGTAACCAAGAGACCCAGTACTTC

clone size: -
D gene: TRBD1
V gene: TRBV10-3
J gene: TRBJ2-7
CDR3 protein: CAISNRDRGYEQYF
CDR3 DNA: TGTGCCATCAGTAACCGGGACAGGGGCTACGAGCAGTACTTC

clone size: -
D gene: TRBD2
V gene: TRBV9
J gene: TRBJ2-7
CDR3 protein: CASSVGVAGGPSPEQYF
CDR3 DNA: TGTGCCAGCAGCGTAGGGGTAGCGGGGGGGCCGTCGCCCGAGCAGTACTTC

clone size: -
D gene: -
V gene: TRBV9
J gene: TRBJ2-5
CDR3 protein: CASSVGAHQETQYF
CDR3 DNA: TGTGCCAGCAGCGTAGGGGCACACCAAGAGACCCAGTACTTC